The next 28 T cell receptor beta chains were all read from a single sample in a study of blood T cell repertoires in COVID-19. Using immunoSEQ multiplex PCR, the repertoire was profiled, and TCRdb retains in-frame clones only, with some absent. The profile shows some 350,000 clones, almost 90% of them singletons. Source material: peripheral blood. The source of these receptors is a woman in her 70s with COVID-19, enrolled during active disease.

This clone came up once. The V call is TRBV12-3 or TRBV12-4, the J call TRBJ1-2, with D maybe TRBD1 (6 bases). There are 13 residues in the CDR3. V dropped 3 bases and J dropped 5 bases, with 10 bases sitting between them. CDR3 region: CASSLDSIYGYTF. The CDR3 DNA reads as TGTGCCAGCAGTTTGGACAGTATTTATGGCTACACCTTC.

The gene calls are TRBV28 and TRBJ1-1; no clear D. The ends were cut back, 3 bases at V and 1 base at J, with 9 bases in the middle. Per germline, CDR1 MDHEN and CDR2 SYDVKM. The CDR3 loop spans 14 amino acids. CDR3 sequence reads: CASSFFGRNTEAFF. The CDR3 nucleotides are TGTGCCAGCAGTTTTTTTGGCAGGAACACTGAAGCTTTCTTT.

J is TRBJ1-2 and V is TRBV5-1, with 8 positions matching TRBD1. V lost 5 bases to trimming and J lost 2 bases; unmatched junction nucleotides: 14. The CDR3 has 17 residues. The germline V gene encodes CDR1 SGHRS and CDR2 YFSETQ. CDR3 DNA: TGCGCCAGCAGTTCCGACAGGGGAGGGACTTCCAACTATGGCTACACCTTC. Protein: CASSSDRGGTSNYGYTF.

The rearrangement joins TRBV24-1 to TRBJ1-2, with 10 positions matching TRBD1. The V and J ends lost 4 bases and 8 bases, in that order; junction bases with no gene match: 9. This CDR3 spans 15 amino acids. Germline assignment: CDR1 KGHDR and CDR2 SFDVKD. The CDR3: CATSDAGTGDGGYTF. Written as DNA, the CDR3 is TGTGCCACCAGTGACGCGGGGACAGGGGATGGAGGCTACACCTTC.

This chain uses TRBV7-8 with TRBJ1-1, with TRBD1 matching 7 bases. This CDR3 region has 14 residues. Germline values: CDR1 SGHVS, CDR2 FQNEAQ. The V segment lost 2 bases and the J segment 1 base; nucleotides outside the gene matches: 1. The CDR3 DNA sequence: TGTGCCAGCAGCTTATGGACAGGGAACACTGAAGCTTTCTTT. This sequence encodes CASSLWTGNTEAFF.

The V gene is TRBV3-1 (or the pseudogene TRBV3-2), the J gene TRBJ1-2; possibly TRBD1 for D (5 bases). The CDR3 extends over 15 amino acids. Between the trimmed V and J ends, which lost 1 base and 0 bases, there was a span of 9 bases. Germline V gene data show CDR1 as LGHDT and CDR2 as YNNKEL (reference sequence). CDR3: CASSQAGAPNYGYTF. The DNA of the CDR3 is TGTGCCAGCAGCCAAGCTGGGGCTCCTAACTATGGCTACACCTTC.

This clone has only one observation. CDR3 nucleotides: TGTGCCAGCAGTAGCAGGACAGGGTTTCACGAGCAGTACTTC. It codes for CASSSRTGFHEQYF. The chain employs TRBV6-5 and TRBJ2-7; 8 bases align to TRBD1. V was clipped by 5 bases and J by 5 bases; unmatched bases: 8. This CDR3 spans 14 amino acids. Germline assignment: CDR1 MNHEY and CDR2 SVGAGI.

The chain joins TRBV7-2 to TRBJ1-6; no reliable D call. Germline V lookup: CDR1 SGHTA, CDR2 FQGNSA. The V gene lost 1 base and the J gene lost 0 bases, with 7 bases spanning the gap. This CDR3 spans 16 amino acids. The DNA of the CDR3 is TGTGCCAGCAGCTTAGGGAGGAGCTCCTATAATTCACCCCTCCACTTT. Translating it yields CASSLGRSSYNSPLHF.

V usage is TRBV6-6 and J usage is TRBJ1-3, with D possibly TRBD1 on 5 matching bases. This CDR3 is built from 14 residues. Germline V lookup: CDR1 MNHNY, CDR2 SVGAGI (reference sequence). The V end was cut by 5 bases, the J end by 2 bases, with 10 bases between. This chain's CDR3 is CASSKGPPGNTIYF. CDR3 bases: TGTGCCAGCAGTAAGGGGCCTCCTGGAAACACCATATATTTT.

The chain employs TRBV5-6 and TRBJ1-1, with D possibly being TRBD1 (5 bases). The germline CDR1 and CDR2 sequences are SGHDT and YYEEEE. The CDR3 has 14 residues. Trimming removed 4 bases at V and 9 bases at J, with 19 bases between. DNA of the CDR3: TGTGCCAGCAGCGGGGTGACAGCCCCTGTCCAAGCTTTCTTT. Translated: CASSGVTAPVQAFF.

The V call is TRBV2, the J call TRBJ1-4; tentative D call: TRBD1 (6 bases). Germline loops: CDR1 SNHLY, CDR2 FYNNEI. V lost 6 bases and J 8 bases, leaving 13 bases between the germline ends. This CDR3 spans 13 amino acids. The CDR3 DNA is TGTGCCAGCAGACCCACACAGGGAGAAAAACTGTTTTTT. It codes for CASRPTQGEKLFF.

The V gene is TRBV2, the J gene TRBJ2-5; D is possibly TRBD2 (5 bases). CDR1 and CDR2 from the germline V gene are SNHLY and FYNNEI. V was pared by 4 bases and J by 4 bases, with 13 bases between. This CDR3 has 14 amino acids. The CDR3 loop reads CASSATGWRETQYF. DNA of the CDR3: TGTGCCAGCAGTGCAACGGGGTGGCGAGAGACCCAGTACTTC.

The table lists this clone with a few counts. The chain joins TRBV18 to TRBJ1-2; TRBD1 is a possible D gene (6 bases). This CDR3 has 15 amino acids. The germline V gene has CDR1 KGHSH and CDR2 LQKENI. Deletions cut 5 bases from V and 9 bases from J, with 22 bases between. The chain's CDR3 is CASSGIGQSPASYTF. CDR3 DNA: TGTGCCAGCTCAGGGATTGGACAGTCTCCGGCGAGCTACACCTTC.

Written as DNA, the CDR3 is TGTGCCAGCAGCGTCCAGGGAGGTCAGCCCCAGCATTTT. Amino acid sequence: CASSVQGGQPQHF. V and J are TRBV9 and TRBJ1-5; D might be TRBD1 (5 bases). Germline loops: CDR1 SGDLS, CDR2 YYNGEE. Trimming took 2 bases from V and 6 from J, leaving 9 bases between them. The CDR3 runs 13 residues.

The CDR3, as DNA: TGTGCCAGCAGTTTATTGGGCGAACGGACTGAAGCTTTCTTT. Translation: CASSLLGERTEAFF. This chain joins TRBV28 and TRBJ1-1, with D unclear. Germline V gene lookup returns CDR1 MDHEN and CDR2 SYDVKM. V was pared by 1 base and J by 5 bases, with 11 bases between. The CDR3 runs 14 residues.

This chain connects TRBV7-9 to TRBJ1-4; 10 bases agree with TRBD1. The V and J ends lost 5 bases and 1 base, in that order; junction bases with no gene match: 4. CDR3 length: 16 residues. Germline V gene data show CDR1 as SEHNR and CDR2 as FQNEAQ (reference sequence). Here the CDR3 reads CASSPRTGGTNEKLFF. CDR3 sequence (DNA): TGTGCCAGCAGCCCCCGGACAGGGGGAACTAATGAAAAACTGTTTTTT.

V usage is TRBV12-3 or TRBV12-4 and J usage is TRBJ2-7; possible D gene TRBD2, 5 bases. CDR3 length equals 13 residues. V was shortened by 2 bases and J by 6 bases, with 11 bases between the two germline ends. The CDR3, as DNA: TGTGCCAGCAGTTTACTTCCGGGGTTCGAGCAGTACTTC. Amino acids: CASSLLPGFEQYF.

The chain links TRBV5-1 to TRBJ2-2, with D perhaps TRBD2 (6 bases). This CDR3 is built from 16 residues. Trimming pared 4 bases from V and 1 base from J, leaving 14 bases between. CDR1 and CDR2 from the germline V gene are SGHRS and YFSETQ. The CDR3 sequence: CASSTLSGQNTGELFF. The DNA of the CDR3 is TGCGCCAGCAGCACCTTAAGCGGGCAGAACACCGGGGAGCTGTTTTTT.

This clone was observed a few times. This chain's CDR3 is CATFSVGVKGYTF. The CDR3 nucleotides read TGTGCCACCTTTTCCGTCGGGGTAAAAGGCTACACCTTC. The chain is built from TRBV24-1 and TRBJ1-2; D is uncertain. From germline, CDR1 is KGHDR and CDR2 SFDVKD. This CDR3 is built from 13 residues. V gave up 9 bases and J gave up 8 bases, with 18 bases separating them.

The chain combines TRBV6-6 with TRBJ2-6; 10 nucleotides match TRBD1. With V trimmed by 7 bases and J by 0 bases, 3 bases remained unmatched. The CDR3 has 16 residues. Germline lookup yields CDR1 MNHNY and CDR2 SVGAGI (reference sequence). For the CDR3, the DNA is TGTGCCAGCAAGGGACAGGGGAGCTCTGGGGCCAACGTCCTGACTTTC. It specifies CASKGQGSSGANVLTF.

This clone was counted a few times. V and J are TRBV27 and TRBJ1-1; 7 nucleotides agree with TRBD1. V shed 8 bases, J shed 6 bases, and the junction held 15 bases outside the gene matches. This CDR3 has 15 amino acids. Germline V CDR1 and CDR2: MNHEY, SMNVEV (reference sequence). The CDR3 bases are TGTGCCAGCGGGTCCTTGGGGACAGATCGCCCTGAAGCTTTCTTT. It encodes CASGSLGTDRPEAFF.

This clone was seen a single time. V usage is TRBV27 and J usage is TRBJ1-5, with 8 positions matching TRBD1. The CDR3 contains 15 residues. Per the germline V gene, CDR1 is MNHEY and CDR2 is SMNVEV (reference sequence). The V segment lost 3 bases and the J segment 3 bases; nucleotides outside the gene matches: 4. This CDR3 is CASSLRTGTNQPQHF. The CDR3 coding sequence is TGTGCCAGCAGTTTGCGGACAGGGACCAATCAGCCCCAGCATTTT.

This chain joins TRBV27 and TRBJ2-5; TRBD1 matches at 8 bases. V was pared by 6 bases and J by 4 bases, with 10 bases of the junction left unmatched. CDR1 MNHEY and CDR2 SMNVEV come from the germline V gene (reference sequence). The length of the CDR3 is 15 residues. In DNA, the CDR3 is TGTGCCAGCAGGCTCGGACAGGGCCCAGGAGAGACCCAGTACTTC. Translation: CASRLGQGPGETQYF.

CDR3 DNA sequence: TGTGCCAGCAGTGCAGGGGGGAGTTCACCCCTCCACTTT. This codes for CASSAGGSSPLHF. This sequence joins TRBV27 and TRBJ1-6; 7 bases match TRBD1. This CDR3 contains 13 residues. Germline-derived CDR1 and CDR2 are MNHEY and SMNVEV (reference sequence). Losses at the gene ends were 5 bases for V and 9 bases for J; bases not matched to a gene: 4.

This clone was seen only once. The chain combines TRBV28 with TRBJ1-3; 8 nucleotides line up with TRBD1. This CDR3 comprises 15 residues. Per germline, CDR1 MDHEN and CDR2 SYDVKM. Germline trimming cut 1 base from V and 2 bases from J; bases unmatched to any gene: 1. CDR3 in DNA: TGTGCCAGCAGTTTATCAGGGGGCACTGGAAACACCATATATTTT. Encoded protein: CASSLSGGTGNTIYF.

The rearrangement uses TRBV3-1 (or the pseudogene TRBV3-2) and TRBJ1-2, with D uncertain. Germline CDR1 and CDR2: LGHDT and YNNKEL (reference sequence). The CDR3 contains 15 residues. Trimming took off 4 bases at V and 4 bases at J, with 16 bases between the two ends. CDR3 region: CASSPRAGLSYGYTF. CDR3 bases: TGTGCCAGCAGCCCCCGGGCGGGGTTGAGCTATGGCTACACCTTC.

The V gene is TRBV6-2 or TRBV6-3, the J gene TRBJ2-7, with 7 bases identical to TRBD2. The CDR3 has 15 amino acids. With V trimmed by 4 bases and J by 2 bases, 8 bases remained unmatched. Germline V gene data show CDR1 as MNHEY and CDR2 as SVGEGT. The CDR3 here is CASSLSSGVPYEQYF. CDR3 sequence (DNA): TGTGCCAGCAGTTTGTCTAGCGGCGTCCCCTACGAGCAGTACTTC.

The chain couples TRBV6-1 to TRBJ1-5, with 8 bases that match TRBD1. Unmatched junction bases numbered 1, after V lost 1 base and J lost 2 bases. Germline lookup yields CDR1 MNHNS and CDR2 SASEGT. The CDR3 has 15 amino acids. The CDR3 spells CASSEGGQGNQPQHF. The CDR3 region has the DNA TGTGCCAGCAGTGAAGGGGGACAGGGCAATCAGCCCCAGCATTTT.